What follows describes a single TCR beta chain. Original methodology: Reference gene primer amplification gave estimated nucleated cell counts. The assay was immunoSEQ multiplex PCR, and TCRdb's table has in-frame clones only and misses some. V and J calls and clone size come straight from that table; D and trimming were deduced from the DNA. Here the sample spans 250,000 or so clones, about nine tenths being singletons. The data derive from a study of blood T cell repertoires in COVID-19. Study information: The origin of the acute and convalescent COVID-19 samples was the United States, Italy and Spain.

Deletions cut 3 bases from V and 0 bases from J, with 12 bases between. CDR1 MNHNS and CDR2 SASEGT come from the germline V gene. This CDR3 is built from 17 residues. The source material was peripheral blood. The TCR comes from a woman aged 55-69 years with acute or convalescent COVID-19. This chain links TRBV6-1 with TRBJ2-6; possibly TRBD1 for D (5 bases). CDR3 coding DNA: TGTGCCAGCAGTGATCAGGGTAGACGCTCTGGGGCCAACGTCCTGACTTTC. Protein sequence: CASSDQGRRSGANVLTF.